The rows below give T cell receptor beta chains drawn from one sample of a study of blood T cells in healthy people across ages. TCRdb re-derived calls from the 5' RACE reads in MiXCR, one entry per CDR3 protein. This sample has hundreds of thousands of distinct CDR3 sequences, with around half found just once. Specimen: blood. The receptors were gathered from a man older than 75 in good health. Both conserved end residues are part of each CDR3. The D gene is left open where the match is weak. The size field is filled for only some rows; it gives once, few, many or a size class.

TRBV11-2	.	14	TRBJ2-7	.	TGTGCCAGCAGCTTAGATCGTTCCCCGTCCAAGCAGTACTTC	CASSLDRSPSKQYF
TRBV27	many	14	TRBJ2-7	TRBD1	TGTGCCAGCAGTCCGGGACAGGGCAGCCACGAGCAGTACTTC	CASSPGQGSHEQYF
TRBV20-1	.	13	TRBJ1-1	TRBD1	TGCAGTGCTAGGGGACAGTTGAACACTAAAGCTTTCTTT	CSARGQLNTKAFF
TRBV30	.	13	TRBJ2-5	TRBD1	TGTGCCTGGAGATGGACAGGGCAAGAGACCCAGTACTTC	CAWRWTGQETQYF
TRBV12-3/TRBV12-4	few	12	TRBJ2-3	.	TGTGCCAGCAGATATAGCACAGATACGCAGTATTTT	CASRYSTDTQYF
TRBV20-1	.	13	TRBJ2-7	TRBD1	TGCAGTGCGCCGAGACAGGGTAACTACGAGCAGTACTTC	CSAPRQGNYEQYF
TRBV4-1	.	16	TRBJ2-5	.	TGCGCCAGCAGCCAAGAGGGGTGGGGCTTTACGGAGACCCAGTACTTC	CASSQEGWGFTETQYF
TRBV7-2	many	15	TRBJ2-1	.	TGTGCCAGCAGCTTTAGCGCAGGGGAATACAATGAGCAGTTCTTC	CASSFSAGEYNEQFF
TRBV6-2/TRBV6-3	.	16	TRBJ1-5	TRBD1	TGTGCCGGCAGCGCCCTACCGGGACAGGGGATCCCGCCCCAGCATTTT	CAGSALPGQGIPPQHF
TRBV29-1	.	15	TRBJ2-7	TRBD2	TGCAGTGCCGGCAGGTTTAGCGGGGGCGGAAATGAGCAGTACTTC	CSAGRFSGGGNEQYF
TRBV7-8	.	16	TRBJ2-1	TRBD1	TGTGCCAGCAGCTCGGCACAGGGGGATGCCTACAATGAGCAGTTCTTC	CASSSAQGDAYNEQFF
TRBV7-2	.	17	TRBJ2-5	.	TGTGCCAGCAGCCCAAACGGTTGGGCAGGGGCCGGAGAGACCCAGTACTTC	CASSPNGWAGAGETQYF
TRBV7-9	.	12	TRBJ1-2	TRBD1	TGTTCCAGCAGCGACCAGGGGGCAGGCTACACCTTC	CSSSDQGAGYTF
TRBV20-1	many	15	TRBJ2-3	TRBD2	TGCAGTGCTAGCCCCCATCTAGCGGGAACGGATACGCAGTATTTT	CSASPHLAGTDTQYF